This T cell receptor beta chain was captured by sequencing in a study of regulatory T cells in long-lasting Graves disease. Study conclusions and caveats: TCR diversity was lower in persistent than newly diagnosed Graves' disease.

The authors built TCR beta libraries using iRepertoire HTBI primers and Arm-PCR of CDR3 regions. TCRdb redid the calling of the multiplex PCR reads with MiXCR, one entry per CDR3 protein. The data contain about 420,000 distinct CDR3 sequences, around 15% of them seen just once; the ten biggest clones take up 20% to 25%. This CDR3 region has 16 residues. Trimming took off 1 base at V and 2 bases at J, with 14 bases between the two ends. The time point is: newly diagnosed GD, antithyroid drugs for less than 3 months. There was RNA extracted from PBMCs, and the TCR library was made from it. This clonotype has a count of ten or more. Its cognate antigen is unknown. Another study also made use of these data, one on T cells in Graves' hyperthyroidism and ophthalmopathy. Per that paper: The TCR CDR3 first-round RT-PCR relied on the HTBI primer set. Before onset, by a median of approximately 5.9 months, the model predicted ophthalmopathy.

The TCR was taken from a woman aged 18-30 years with Graves disease. The chain carries TRBV12-3 or TRBV12-4 and TRBJ1-1; the D is unclear. Material: peripheral blood mononuclear cells (PBMCs), obtained at new diagnosis, from a patient treated with antithyroid drugs. The CDR3 spells CASSLGVRIVNTEAFF. CDR3 coding DNA: TGTGCCAGCAGTTTAGGGGTTCGCATAGTTAACACTGAAGCTTTCTTT.